This paragraph reports one TCR beta chain. Its antigen remains unidentified. The read falls 3 residues short of the CDR3 end, and the missing part is taken from the germline J gene. HPV was found by MY09/MY11 PCR and dot-blot genotyping. Losses at the gene ends were 0 bases for V and 5 bases for J; bases not matched to a gene: 8. CDR1 and CDR2 (germline): SGHRS, YFSETQ. CDR3 size: 15 residues. Some clones are missing from TCRdb's copy, which holds only in-frame ones; the method was immunoSEQ multiplex PCR. The sample holds around 33,000 clones. The record originates from a study of T cells in women clearing cervical HPV infection. Turning to the study itself: Case blood drawn at lesion detection; control blood after infection cleared. Case blood was drawn a median around 140 days after lesion detection.

Study-level findings and limits: TRBV6-7 relative abundance averaged roughly 0.099% in cases and approximately 0.15% in controls.

V and J are TRBV5-1 and TRBJ2-7; TRBD2 matches 7 bases. The receptor's source is a woman between 18 and 70 years old with a cervical HPV16 infection that either progressed to CIN3+ or cleared (not recorded which). The sample taken for sequencing was blood buffy coat. The part of the CDR3 DNA that was read is TGCGCCAGCAGCTTGGGTCCTTATGGGGGGGACGAG. Its protein product is CASSLGPYGGDE. The complete CDR3 reads CASSLGPYGGDEQYF.